Below, 7 T cell receptor beta chains from the same sample are listed, as sequenced in a study of blood T cell repertoires in COVID-19. Produced via immunoSEQ multiplex PCR; TCRdb's table is partial and in-frame only. Found here are roughly 250,000 clones, less than 90% of them singletons; the top ten hold approximately 12%. The source material was peripheral blood. The origin of the receptors is a woman aged 25-40 years with COVID-19, enrolled during active disease.

The V call is TRBV6-5, the J call TRBJ2-7; 9 nucleotides align to TRBD2. Germline V gives CDR1 MNHEY, CDR2 SVGAGI. The CDR3 length is 14 residues. This CDR3 is CAARSGGSSYEQYF. CDR3 DNA: TGTGCAGCGAGAAGCGGGGGGTCGTCCTACGAGCAGTACTTC.

The chain carries TRBV7-9 and TRBJ2-1; perhaps TRBD2 as D (6 bases). Between the trimmed V and J ends, which lost 1 base and 7 bases, there was a span of 8 bases. Germline V gives CDR1 SEHNR, CDR2 FQNEAQ (reference sequence). The CDR3 sequence is 13 residues long. The CDR3 DNA reads as TGTGCCAGCAGCTTAGTGGCGGGGAATGAGCAGTTCTTC. Translated, it gives CASSLVAGNEQFF.

This clone was seen only once. V is TRBV27 and J is TRBJ2-2; D is undetermined. This CDR3 has 18 residues. Between the trimmed V and J ends, which lost 5 bases and 4 bases, there was a span of 23 bases. Germline loops: CDR1 MNHEY, CDR2 SMNVEV (reference sequence). CDR3 sequence: CASSPSYGPTKPTGELFF. The CDR3 DNA sequence: TGTGCCAGCAGTCCCTCCTATGGGCCCACCAAACCCACCGGGGAGCTGTTTTTT.

This clone has a handful of counts. The V and J genes are TRBV29-1 and TRBJ1-2, with D unclear. Per germline, CDR1 SQVTM and CDR2 ANQGSEA. V lost 6 bases to trimming and J lost 6 bases, with 8 bases between them. The CDR3 runs to 10 residues. CDR3 amino acids: CSVTQNGYTF. CDR3 DNA: TGCAGCGTGACTCAGAATGGCTACACCTTC. Using reference TRBV29-1 and TRBJ1-2 for the parts outside the CDR3, the full variable domain is SAVISQKPSRDICQRGTSLTIQCQVDSQVTMMFWYRQQPGQSLTLIATANQGSEATYESGFVIDKFPISRPNLTFSTLTVSNMSPEDSSIYLCSVTQNGYTFGSGTRLTVV.

The sample holds one count of this clone. CDR3 loop: CATDRGTGELFF. In nucleotides, the CDR3 is TGTGCCACCGATCGGGGGACCGGGGAGCTGTTTTTT. The chain combines TRBV24-1 with TRBJ2-2; possibly TRBD2 for D (6 bases). V lost 9 bases and J 5 bases, leaving 9 bases between the germline ends. The CDR3 is 12 amino acids. CDR1 and CDR2 from the germline V gene are KGHDR and SFDVKD.

The rearrangement joins TRBV6-2 or TRBV6-3 to TRBJ1-1; 10 positions match TRBD1. The CDR3 is 20 residues long. The J segment lost 4 bases and the V segment lost 2 bases, leaving 19 bases of the junction unmatched. Germline loops: CDR1 MNHEY, CDR2 SVGEGT. As DNA, the CDR3 is TGTGCCAGCAGTTACGAGAAGACCCGGGACAGGGGTATTCGGGGCACTGAAGCTTTCTTT. Protein sequence: CASSYEKTRDRGIRGTEAFF.

This clone was observed a few times. The chain is built from TRBV25-1 and TRBJ1-4; 8 bases line up with TRBD1. The V gene's germline CDR1 is MGHDK and CDR2 SYGVNS. J lost 10 bases, V lost 5 bases, and 12 bases had no gene match. This CDR3 contains 15 residues. The CDR3 loop reads CASSTPDREHGKLFF. The CDR3 region has the DNA TGTGCCAGCAGTACACCGGACAGGGAACACGGAAAACTGTTTTTT.